The 21 T cell receptor beta chains below all came from one sample that was sequenced in a study of blood T cell repertoires in COVID-19. Some clones are missing from TCRdb's copy, which holds only in-frame ones; the method was immunoSEQ multiplex PCR. This table has 250,000 or so clones, 82% appearing once. Sequenced: peripheral blood. The receptors were sampled from a woman in her 70s with acute or convalescent COVID-19.

In regard to this clone: This same CDR3 is encoded by further DNA sequences in the sample. J is TRBJ2-3 and V is TRBV18; D not resolved. The CDR3 consists of 13 residues. Germline loops: CDR1 KGHSH, CDR2 LQKENI. The V gene lost 3 bases and the J gene lost 0 bases, with 4 bases spanning the gap. In DNA form, the CDR3 reads TGTGCCAGCTCACCCCCTAGCACAGATACGCAGTATTTT. Its protein is CASSPPSTDTQYF.

This clone appeared a few times. This chain links TRBV4-3 with TRBJ1-1; possible D gene TRBD1, 6 bases. V was clipped by 0 bases and J by 6 bases, with 14 bases between them. The germline V gene has CDR1 LGHNA and CDR2 YSLEER. CDR3 length: 15 amino acids. The CDR3 nucleotides are TGCGCCAGCAGCCAAGATTCTCAGGGGCCATCTGAAGCTTTCTTT. The encoded protein is CASSQDSQGPSEAFF.

The chain uses TRBV4-3 and TRBJ1-2; D possibly corresponds to TRBD1 (5 bases). Germline assignment: CDR1 LGHNA and CDR2 YSLEER. The CDR3 consists of 18 residues. Between the trimmed V and J ends, which lost 0 bases and 5 bases, there was a span of 22 bases. CDR3 DNA: TGCGCCAGCAGCCAAGATCTCGGGCTCGGGGGATTAACTTATGGCTACACCTTC. It yields the protein CASSQDLGLGGLTYGYTF.

This clone was recorded many times. This chain connects TRBV18 to TRBJ1-2; D gene unclear. In germline, CDR1 is KGHSH, CDR2 LQKENI. V dropped 2 bases and J dropped 0 bases, with 7 bases sitting between them. The CDR3 runs to 14 residues. DNA for the CDR3: TGTGCCAGCTCACCAATCTCCCCTAACTATGGCTACACCTTC. Translated, it gives CASSPISPNYGYTF.

This clone was seen only a few times. V gene TRBV5-5 combines with J gene TRBJ1-2, with TRBD1 identical over 9 bases. Losses at the gene ends were 4 bases for V and 6 bases for J; bases not matched to a gene: 4. The CDR3 length is 13 residues. Looked up from germline, CDR1 is SGHKS and CDR2 is YYEKEE (reference sequence). The CDR3 nucleotides are TGTGCCAGCAGCCCCTGGACAGGGGATGGCTACACCTTC. As protein: CASSPWTGDGYTF.

This clone was counted once. V and J are TRBV24-1 and TRBJ1-4, with a tentative D call TRBD1 (5 bases). Germline V gene data show CDR1 as KGHDR and CDR2 as SFDVKD. Trimming pared 4 bases from V and 12 bases from J, leaving 26 bases between. The CDR3 has 17 residues. The CDR3, as DNA: TGTGCCACCAGTGACCCCGAACGGGGGGGTGGGATACTGGAACTGTTTTTT. It is translated as CATSDPERGGGILELFF.

The rearrangement links TRBV4-3 to TRBJ1-1, with 7 nucleotides matching TRBD1. The CDR3 covers 14 residues. Losses at the gene ends were 2 bases for V and 8 bases for J; bases not matched to a gene: 8. Per the germline V gene, CDR1 is LGHNA and CDR2 is YSLEER. The CDR3 DNA sequence: TGCGCCAGCAGCCAACAAGGGGGCGCGGGAGAAGCTTTCTTT. Amino acids: CASSQQGGAGEAFF.

The genes are TRBV28 and TRBJ1-5; no definite D call. CDR1 and CDR2 (germline): MDHEN, SYDVKM. The length of the CDR3 is 15 residues. V was shortened by 6 bases and J by 2 bases, with 14 bases between the two germline ends. The CDR3 DNA follows: TGTGCCAGCAGCACTAGTAAGCCGGGCAATCAGCCCCAGCATTTT. Translating it yields CASSTSKPGNQPQHF.

The rearrangement links TRBV7-9 to TRBJ2-7, with D maybe TRBD1 (6 bases). This CDR3 comprises 13 residues. V was trimmed by 5 bases and J by 1 base, leaving 9 bases between them. Per germline, CDR1 SEHNR and CDR2 FQNEAQ (reference sequence). The CDR3 spells CASSRTESYEQYF. CDR3 nucleotides: TGTGCCAGCAGCCGGACAGAATCCTACGAGCAGTACTTC.

The chain uses TRBV7-9 and TRBJ2-1; D possibly corresponds to TRBD1 (6 bases). The CDR3 runs 16 residues. In germline, CDR1 is SEHNR, CDR2 FQNEAQ (reference sequence). V was cut by 5 bases and J by 0 bases, with 14 bases left in between. CDR3 sequence: CASSPRQASSYNEQFF. The DNA of the CDR3 is TGTGCCAGCAGCCCAAGACAGGCAAGCTCCTACAATGAGCAGTTCTTC.

The chain links TRBV5-1 to TRBJ2-1; 13 nucleotides line up with TRBD2. Germline V gene data show CDR1 as SGHRS and CDR2 as YFSETQ. The CDR3 extends over 15 amino acids. The V and J ends lost 3 bases and 8 bases, in that order; junction bases with no gene match: 5. The CDR3 region has the DNA TGCGCCAGCAGCTGGACTAGCGGGGGAAGTTATGAGCAGTTCTTC. Amino acids: CASSWTSGGSYEQFF. Together with reference TRBV5-1 and TRBJ2-1, the CDR3 gives the full variable domain: KAGVTQTPRYLIKTRGQQVTLSCSPISGHRSVSWYQQTPGQGLQFLFEYFSETQRNKGNFPGRFSGRQFSNSRSEMNVSTLELGDSALYLCASSWTSGGSYEQFFGPGTRLTVL.

Only one count was recorded for this clone. J is TRBJ2-1 and V is TRBV7-2, with TRBD2 matching 11 bases. The germline V gene encodes CDR1 SGHTA and CDR2 FQGNSA. There are 16 residues in the CDR3. Trimming removed 3 bases from V and 1 base from J; junction bases left unmatched: 2. CDR3 sequence reads: CASSFIAGGSYNEQFF. Here the CDR3 DNA reads TGTGCCAGCAGCTTCATAGCGGGGGGGTCCTACAATGAGCAGTTCTTC.

The J gene is TRBJ2-1, the V gene TRBV7-7; TRBD2 matches at 8 bases. With V trimmed by 0 bases and J by 6 bases, 4 bases remained unmatched. CDR1 and CDR2 (germline): SSHAT, FNYEAQ (reference sequence). This CDR3 contains 15 residues. CDR3 residues: CASSLAGTRSNEQFF. CDR3 bases: TGTGCCAGCAGCTTAGCCGGGACTAGGAGCAATGAGCAGTTCTTC.

The V call is TRBV4-2, the J call TRBJ1-1; TRBD1 is a possible D gene (5 bases). This CDR3 region has 17 residues. Trimming stripped 0 bases from V and 1 base from J, with 15 bases between. Germline-derived CDR1 and CDR2 are LGHNA and YNFKEQ. The CDR3 DNA reads as TGTGCCAGCAGCCAAGATCTGGGGCAGCGCTCGAACACTGAAGCTTTCTTT. As protein: CASSQDLGQRSNTEAFF.

The chain couples TRBV27 to TRBJ1-2; TRBD1 might be the D (5 bases). The germline V gene has CDR1 MNHEY and CDR2 SMNVEV (reference sequence). The V end lost 5 bases, the J end lost 8 bases, and 12 bases lay between the germline ends. The CDR3 has 12 residues. The CDR3 is CASSGTPGGYTF. CDR3 in DNA: TGTGCCAGCAGTGGGACTCCTGGGGGCTACACCTTC.

The chain couples TRBV5-4 to TRBJ1-1; D possibly corresponds to TRBD1 (5 bases). The CDR3 spans 14 residues. Germline CDR1 and CDR2: SGHNT and YYREEE (reference sequence). Between the trimmed V and J ends, which lost 1 base and 2 bases, there was a span of 9 bases. This CDR3 reads CASSLQGGNTEAFF. The CDR3 region has the DNA TGTGCCAGCAGCTTGCAGGGAGGTAACACTGAAGCTTTCTTT.

This sequence joins TRBV2 and TRBJ2-5, with a tentative D call TRBD2 (5 bases). The germline gives CDR1 SNHLY, CDR2 FYNNEI. This CDR3 contains 13 residues. Between the trimmed V and J ends, which lost 4 bases and 7 bases, there was a span of 13 bases. The CDR3 protein is CASSAGRSGTQYF. In DNA form, the CDR3 reads TGTGCCAGCAGTGCGGGGAGATCAGGGACCCAGTACTTC.

This chain uses TRBV7-8 with TRBJ1-6; possibly TRBD1 for D (5 bases). The CDR3 runs 16 residues. The V gene lost 3 bases and the J gene lost 8 bases, with 17 bases spanning the gap. Germline V gene sequence: CDR1 SGHVS, CDR2 FQNEAQ. The CDR3 region is CASSFLSAREDSPLHF. In DNA form, the CDR3 reads TGTGCCAGCAGCTTTTTATCCGCCAGGGAGGATTCACCCCTCCACTTT.

The chain recombines TRBV28 with TRBJ1-1, with unresolved D. V dropped 5 bases and J dropped 0 bases, with 10 bases sitting between them. There are 14 residues in the CDR3. The germline V gene encodes CDR1 MDHEN and CDR2 SYDVKM. For the CDR3, the DNA is TGTGCCAGCAGTCCGACAAGGATGAACACTGAAGCTTTCTTT. It encodes CASSPTRMNTEAFF.

The chain joins TRBV5-1 to TRBJ2-1; no clear D gene. The CDR3 is made up of 13 amino acids. Trimming shortened V by 0 bases and J by 5 bases, and 6 bases separated the two germline ends. Looked up from germline, CDR1 is SGHRS and CDR2 is YFSETQ. The DNA for the CDR3 is TGCGCCAGCAGCTTGGGCTATAACAATGAGCAGTTCTTC. Translated, it gives CASSLGYNNEQFF.

The chain is built from TRBV3-1 (or the pseudogene TRBV3-2) and TRBJ2-7; tentatively, D is TRBD1 (6 bases). The CDR3 runs to 16 residues. The germline CDR1 and CDR2 sequences are LGHDT and YNNKEL (reference sequence). V was pared by 3 bases and J by 0 bases, with 15 bases between. The CDR3 loop reads CASSHYGQRYSYEQYF. The DNA for the CDR3 is TGTGCCAGCAGCCACTACGGACAGAGATACTCCTACGAGCAGTACTTC.